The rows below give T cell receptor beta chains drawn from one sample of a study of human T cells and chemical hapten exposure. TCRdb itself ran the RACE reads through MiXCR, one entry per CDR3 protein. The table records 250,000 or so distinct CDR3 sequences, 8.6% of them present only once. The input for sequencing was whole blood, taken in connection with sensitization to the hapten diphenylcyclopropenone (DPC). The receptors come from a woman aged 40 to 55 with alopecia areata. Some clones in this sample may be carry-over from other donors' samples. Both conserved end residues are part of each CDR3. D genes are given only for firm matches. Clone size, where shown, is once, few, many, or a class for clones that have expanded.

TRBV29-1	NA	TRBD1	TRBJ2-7	TGCAGCGTTGAGGGCGTCAAGGGGGCGGGCGAGCAGTACTTC	CSVEGVKGAGEQYF
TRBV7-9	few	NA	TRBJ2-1	TGTGCCAGCAGCTTAAACCCGATCCTCCCCCGTGAGCAGTTCTTC	CASSLNPILPREQFF
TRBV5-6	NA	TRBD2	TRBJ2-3	TGTGCCAGCAGCCCTCGGACTAGCGGGAGGGGAGATACGCAGTATTTT	CASSPRTSGRGDTQYF
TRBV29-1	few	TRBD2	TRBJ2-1	TGCAGCGTTGCCAGACAAGCCGGGGGGAATGAGCAGTTCTTC	CSVARQAGGNEQFF
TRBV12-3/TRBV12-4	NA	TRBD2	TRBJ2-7	TGTGCCAGCAGTTTGGCTCTAGCGGGAGGCGAGCAGTACTTC	CASSLALAGGEQYF
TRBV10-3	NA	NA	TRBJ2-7	TGTGCCATCAGTGACAGCGTGGGCTACGAGCAGTACTTC	CAISDSVGYEQYF
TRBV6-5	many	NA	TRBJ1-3	TGTGCCAGCAGTGCTGGGGGAAACACCATATATTTT	CASSAGGNTIYF
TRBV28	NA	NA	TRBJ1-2	TGTGCCAGCAGTTTTTCCGGGGGCTTTGGCTACACCTTC	CASSFSGGFGYTF
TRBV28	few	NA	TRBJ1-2	TGTGCCAGCAGTTCCGGGACGGGGGTTTATGGCTACACCTTC	CASSSGTGVYGYTF
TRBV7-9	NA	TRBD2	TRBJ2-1	TGTGCCAGCAGCTTATCTTCCCCTCTAGCGGGCCATGAGCAGTTCTTC	CASSLSSPLAGHEQFF
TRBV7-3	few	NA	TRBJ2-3	TGTGCCAGCAGCCCCCCAGCGACGGATACGCAGTATTTT	CASSPPATDTQYF
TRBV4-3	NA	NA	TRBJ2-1	TGCGCCAGCAGCCAAGAGTTCTTCATGGTAGCCAATGAGCAGTTCTTC	CASSQEFFMVANEQFF
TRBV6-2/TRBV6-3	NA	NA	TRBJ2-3	TGTGCCAGCAGTGAGACGCTCACAGATACGCAGTATTTT	CASSETLTDTQYF
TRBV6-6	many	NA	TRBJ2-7	TGTGCCAGCAGTTACGGACAGCCGCAGTACTTC	CASSYGQPQYF
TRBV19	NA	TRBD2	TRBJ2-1	TGTGCCAGTAGTACTAGCGGGAGCCAGTCCTACAATGAGCAGTTCTTC	CASSTSGSQSYNEQFF
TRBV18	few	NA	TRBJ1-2	TGTGCCAGCTCACCGCAAGACTATGGCTACACCTTC	CASSPQDYGYTF
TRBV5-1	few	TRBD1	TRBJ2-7	TGCGCCAGCAGCTCCATGACAGGGTTGGACGAGCAGTACTTC	CASSSMTGLDEQYF
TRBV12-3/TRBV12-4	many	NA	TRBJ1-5	TGTGCCAGCGCAGGGAACAATCAGCCCCAGCATTTT	CASAGNNQPQHF
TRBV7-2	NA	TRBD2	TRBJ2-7	TGTGCCAGCAGCTTCGGCGGGAGCGGGAGTATCTACGAGCAGTACTTC	CASSFGGSGSIYEQYF
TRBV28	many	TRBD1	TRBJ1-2	TGTGCCAGCATTAGTGCCGGACAGGGGGCGGAAGGCTACACCTTC	CASISAGQGAEGYTF
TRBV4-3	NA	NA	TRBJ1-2	TGCGCCAGCAGCCAAGATATTATGGGGGGCGCTGACTATGGCTACACCTTC	CASSQDIMGGADYGYTF
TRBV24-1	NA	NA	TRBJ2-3	TGTGCCACCAGTGAACACGGACAGCCCACAGATACGCAGTATTTT	CATSEHGQPTDTQYF
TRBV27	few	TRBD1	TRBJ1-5	TGTGCCAGCAGTCCAAGGACAGGGGAGATCGGCAATCAGCCCCAGCATTTT	CASSPRTGEIGNQPQHF
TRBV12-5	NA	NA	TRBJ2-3	TGTGCTAGTGGTCTTTGGGCAGATACGCAGTATTTT	CASGLWADTQYF
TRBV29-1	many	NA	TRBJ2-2	TGCAGCGGGGGGGACAGCGCGAACACCGGGGAGCTGTTTTTT	CSGGDSANTGELFF
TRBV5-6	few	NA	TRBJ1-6	TGTGCCAGCAGCTTGTTGCAGGGAAATTCACCCCTCCACTTT	CASSLLQGNSPLHF
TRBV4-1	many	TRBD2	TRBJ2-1	TGCGCCAGCAGCCAAGGAGGGACTAGCGCCTACAATGAGCAGTTCTTC	CASSQGGTSAYNEQFF
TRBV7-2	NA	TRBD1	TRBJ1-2	TGTGCCAGCAGCCAGGACAGGGGACCATCCTATGGCTACACCTTC	CASSQDRGPSYGYTF
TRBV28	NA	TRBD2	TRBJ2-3	TGTGCCAGCAGTGCCCTCGGGAGGGCAGGTACAGATACGCAGTATTTT	CASSALGRAGTDTQYF
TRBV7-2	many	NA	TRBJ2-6	TGTGCCAGCAGCCCCCAGTGGATCTCTGGGGCCAACGTCCTGACTTTC	CASSPQWISGANVLTF
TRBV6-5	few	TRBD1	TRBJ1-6	TGTGCCAGCAGTTACACCGGGGACAGCCGACTATATAATTCACCCCTCCACTTT	CASSYTGDSRLYNSPLHF
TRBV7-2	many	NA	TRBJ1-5	TGTGCCAGCAGCTTCGACAATCAGCCCCAGCATTTT	CASSFDNQPQHF
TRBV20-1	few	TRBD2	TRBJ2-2	TGCAGTGCTAGACTAGCGGCGAACACCGGGGAGCTGTTTTTT	CSARLAANTGELFF
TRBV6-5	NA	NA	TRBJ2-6	TGTGCCAGCAGCCAGAGCCCCTCTGGGGCCAACGTCCTGACTTTC	CASSQSPSGANVLTF
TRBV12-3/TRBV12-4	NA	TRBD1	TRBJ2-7	TGTGCCAGCAGTTTAGGTTCGGACAGGGCGGCCGAGCAGTACTTC	CASSLGSDRAAEQYF
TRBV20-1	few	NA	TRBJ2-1	TGCAGTGCTAGAGATATGGGGGGGCGGCCCTACAATGAGCAGTTCTTC	CSARDMGGRPYNEQFF
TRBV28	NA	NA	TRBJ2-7	TGTGCCAGCAGGACCCGAAGTAGCGGAAATAAGAAAGTCTCCTACGAGCAGTACTTC	CASRTRSSGNKKVSYEQYF
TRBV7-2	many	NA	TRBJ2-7	TGTGCCAGCAGCTCCACTTACGAGCAGTACTTC	CASSSTYEQYF
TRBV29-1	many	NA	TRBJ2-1	TGCAGCGCCCGGACGACGGCCTACAATGAGCAGTTCTTC	CSARTTAYNEQFF
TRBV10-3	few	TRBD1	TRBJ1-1	TGTGCCATCAGCTCGACAGGGGCGACCACTGAAGCTTTCTTT	CAISSTGATTEAFF
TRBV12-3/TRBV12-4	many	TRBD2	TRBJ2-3	TGTGCCAGCCTCCCCGGGACTAGCGGGGGACCCATAGATACGCAGTATTTT	CASLPGTSGGPIDTQYF